Listed here are 10 T cell receptor beta chains from one sample, sequenced in a study of cytomegalovirus exposure and HLA in healthy donors. The PCR had 60 Vbeta and 13 Jbeta primers. Profiling relied on immunoSEQ multiplex PCR, and the TCRdb table lists in-frame clones only, not all of them. Of some 56,000 clones in the sample, around 50% were seen once. The material sequenced was PBMCs. The source of these receptors is a human donor in good health.

The V call is TRBV5-4, the J call TRBJ2-3; 9 nucleotides match TRBD2. The trim removed 0 bases at V and 5 bases at J, leaving 10 bases unmatched. The germline CDR1 and CDR2 sequences are SGHNT and YYREEE (reference sequence). The CDR3 sequence is 17 residues long. The CDR3 protein is CASSLGRGRGGLDTQYF. The DNA of the CDR3 is TGTGCCAGCAGCTTGGGGAGGGGGCGGGGGGGTTTAGATACGCAGTATTTT.

This clone was counted a few times. The rearrangement links TRBV30 to TRBJ2-4; TRBD1 matches 8 bases. Germline lookup yields CDR1 GTSNPN and CDR2 SVGIG (reference sequence). The CDR3 runs to 15 residues. The V segment lost 4 bases and the J segment 4 bases; nucleotides outside the gene matches: 9. The CDR3 reads CAWTTRDRRKNIQYF. CDR3 nucleotides: TGTGCCTGGACCACCCGGGACAGGCGAAAAAACATTCAGTACTTC.

There are a few counts of this clone. The chain is built from TRBV4-2 and TRBJ2-5; maybe TRBD1 (6 bases). V was cut by 1 base and J by 5 bases, with 8 bases left in between. The germline CDR1 and CDR2 sequences are LGHNA and YNFKEQ. The CDR3 length is 13 residues. CDR3 sequence reads: CASSQGQEETQYF. As DNA, the CDR3 is TGTGCCAGCAGCCAAGGACAGGAGGAGACCCAGTACTTC.

The genes are TRBV7-3 and TRBJ2-1; D gene ambiguous. Trimming shortened V by 5 bases and J by 8 bases, and 7 bases separated the two germline ends. The CDR3 sequence is 11 residues long. Per the germline V gene, CDR1 is SGHTA and CDR2 is FQGTGA. The CDR3 is CASSPLDEQFF. The CDR3 DNA is TGTGCCAGCAGCCCTTTAGATGAGCAGTTCTTC. Combining the CDR3 with reference TRBV7-3 and TRBJ2-1 gives the whole variable domain GAGVSQTPSNKVTEKGKYVELRCDPISGHTALYWYRQSLGQGPEFLIYFQGTGAADDSGLPNDRFFAVRPEGSVSTLKIQRTERGDSAVYLCASSPLDEQFFGPGTRLTVL.

The chain is built from TRBV2 and TRBJ1-5, with D unclear. The germline V gene has CDR1 SNHLY and CDR2 FYNNEI. The CDR3 has 13 residues. The V end lost 7 bases, the J end lost 0 bases, and 7 bases lay between the germline ends. DNA of the CDR3: TGTGCCAGCACCGGAGGTAGCAATCAGCCCCAGCATTTT. Translated: CASTGGSNQPQHF.

The chain links TRBV30 to TRBJ2-3; 13 bases map to TRBD2. Germline V gene data show CDR1 as GTSNPN and CDR2 as SVGIG (reference sequence). The CDR3 totals 15 residues. The V gene end was trimmed by 6 bases and the J gene end by 0 bases; junction bases not matched to a gene: 3. In DNA, the CDR3 is TGTGCCTGCCGGACTAGCGGGGGTAGCACAGATACGCAGTATTTT. Translation: CACRTSGGSTDTQYF.

The chain couples TRBV18 to TRBJ2-4; D is perhaps TRBD2 (6 bases). Trimming left V 1 base short and J 1 base short, with 11 bases between. Per the germline V gene, CDR1 is KGHSH and CDR2 is LQKENI. CDR3 length equals 16 residues. The CDR3 DNA reads TGTGCCAGCTCACCACAAGGACGGGGGGCCAAAAACATTCAGTACTTC. Translating it yields CASSPQGRGAKNIQYF. The full variable domain, completed using reference TRBV18 and TRBJ2-4, is NAGVMQNPRHLVRRRGQEARLRCSPMKGHSHVYWYRQLPEEGLKFMVYLQKENIIDESGMPKERFSAEFPKEGPSILRIQQVVRGDSAAYFCASSPQGRGAKNIQYFGAGTRLSVL.

This sequence joins TRBV6-5 and TRBJ1-1; D is possibly TRBD1 (5 bases). V was clipped by 0 bases and J by 4 bases, with 12 bases between them. The germline gives CDR1 MNHEY, CDR2 SVGAGI. This CDR3 is 15 amino acids long. As DNA, the CDR3 is TGTGCCAGCAGTTACTCTCGGGGGATGAGCACTGAAGCTTTCTTT. Translating gives CASSYSRGMSTEAFF.

This chain uses TRBV11-3 with TRBJ2-2, with TRBD1 as a possible D gene (6 bases). The CDR3 totals 15 residues. Per germline, CDR1 SGHNT and CDR2 YENEEA. Trimming shortened V by 4 bases and J by 5 bases, and 14 bases separated the two germline ends. The CDR3 loop is CASSSGTSITGELFF. CDR3 nucleotides: TGTGCCAGCAGCTCCGGGACATCGATTACCGGGGAGCTGTTTTTT.

The chain couples TRBV5-1 to TRBJ1-3, with D perhaps TRBD1 (6 bases). V lost 0 bases and J lost 7, with 8 bases in between. Germline assignment: CDR1 SGHRS and CDR2 YFSETQ. CDR3 size: 13 residues. The CDR3 bases are TGCGCCAGCAGCTTGGACAGGGCGAACACCATATATTTT. Translating gives CASSLDRANTIYF.